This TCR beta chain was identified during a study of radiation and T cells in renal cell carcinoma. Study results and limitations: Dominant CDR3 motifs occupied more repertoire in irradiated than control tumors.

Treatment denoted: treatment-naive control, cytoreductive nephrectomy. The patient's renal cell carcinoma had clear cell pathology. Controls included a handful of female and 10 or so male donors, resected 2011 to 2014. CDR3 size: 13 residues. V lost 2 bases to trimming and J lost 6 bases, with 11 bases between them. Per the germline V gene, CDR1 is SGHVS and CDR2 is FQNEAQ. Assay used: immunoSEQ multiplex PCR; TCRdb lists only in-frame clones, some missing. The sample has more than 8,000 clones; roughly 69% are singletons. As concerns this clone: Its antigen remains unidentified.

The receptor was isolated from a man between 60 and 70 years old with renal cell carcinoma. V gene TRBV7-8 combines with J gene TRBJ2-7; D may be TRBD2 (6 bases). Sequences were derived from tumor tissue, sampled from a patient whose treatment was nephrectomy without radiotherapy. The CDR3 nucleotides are TGTGCCAGCAGCTTACTGCAGGAGGGCGAGCAGTACTTC. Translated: CASSLLQEGEQYF. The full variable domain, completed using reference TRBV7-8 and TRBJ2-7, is GAGVSQSPRYKVAKRGQDVALRCDPISGHVSLFWYQQALGQGPEFLTYFQNEAQLDKSGLPSDRFFAERPEGSVSTLKIQRTQQEDSAVYLCASSLLQEGEQYFGPGTRLTVT.